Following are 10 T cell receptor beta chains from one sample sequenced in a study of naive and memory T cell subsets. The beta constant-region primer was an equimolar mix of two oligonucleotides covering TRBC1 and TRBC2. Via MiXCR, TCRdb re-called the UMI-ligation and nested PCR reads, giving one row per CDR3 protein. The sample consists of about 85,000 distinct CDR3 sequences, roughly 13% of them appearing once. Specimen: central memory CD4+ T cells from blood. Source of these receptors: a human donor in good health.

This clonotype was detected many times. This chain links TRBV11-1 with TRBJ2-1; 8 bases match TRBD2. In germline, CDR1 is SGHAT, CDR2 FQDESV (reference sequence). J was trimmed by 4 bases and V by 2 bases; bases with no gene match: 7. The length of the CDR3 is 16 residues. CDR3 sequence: CASSLRFGGGYNEQFF. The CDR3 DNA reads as TGTGCCAGCAGCTTAAGGTTCGGGGGGGGATACAATGAGCAGTTCTTC.

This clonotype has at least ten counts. The CDR3 DNA follows: TGTGCCAGCAGTATCCCCCGGCGGACTAGCACAGATACGCAGTATTTT. Translated, it gives CASSIPRRTSTDTQYF. This rearrangement joins TRBV6-2 or TRBV6-3 to TRBJ2-3; D may be TRBD2 (5 bases). V was clipped by 5 bases and J by 0 bases, with 15 bases between them. Germline V gives CDR1 MNHEY, CDR2 SVGEGT. There are 16 residues in the CDR3.

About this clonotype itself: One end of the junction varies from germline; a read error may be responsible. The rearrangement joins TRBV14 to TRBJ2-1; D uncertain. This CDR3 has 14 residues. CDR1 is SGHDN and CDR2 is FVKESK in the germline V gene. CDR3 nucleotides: TGTGCCAGCAGCCACCTGCAACAGTACAATGAGCAGCTCTTC. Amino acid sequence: CASSHLQQYNEQLF.

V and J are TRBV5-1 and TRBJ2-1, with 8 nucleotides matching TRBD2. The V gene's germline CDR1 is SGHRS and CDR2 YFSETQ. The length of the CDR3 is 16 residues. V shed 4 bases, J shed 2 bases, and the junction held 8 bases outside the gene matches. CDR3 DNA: TGCGCCAGCAGCGGTGCAGGTAGCGGGACCTACAATGAGCAGTTCTTC. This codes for CASSGAGSGTYNEQFF. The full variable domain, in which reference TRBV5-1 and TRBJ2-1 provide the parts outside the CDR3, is KAGVTQTPRYLIKTRGQQVTLSCSPISGHRSVSWYQQTPGQGLQFLFEYFSETQRNKGNFPGRFSGRQFSNSRSEMNVSTLELGDSALYLCASSGAGSGTYNEQFFGPGTRLTVL.

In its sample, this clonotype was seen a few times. The CDR3 region has the DNA TGTGCCACCAGGCTACGGGACAGGGGGACGACTGACCCCCCAAACAATGAGCAGTTCTTC. This encodes CATRLRDRGTTDPPNNEQFF. This chain links TRBV24-1 with TRBJ2-1, with 11 bases lining up with TRBD1. The germline CDR1 and CDR2 sequences are KGHDR and SFDVKD. The CDR3 is made up of 20 amino acids. The ends lost 7 bases at V and 5 bases at J; junction bases unmatched: 21.

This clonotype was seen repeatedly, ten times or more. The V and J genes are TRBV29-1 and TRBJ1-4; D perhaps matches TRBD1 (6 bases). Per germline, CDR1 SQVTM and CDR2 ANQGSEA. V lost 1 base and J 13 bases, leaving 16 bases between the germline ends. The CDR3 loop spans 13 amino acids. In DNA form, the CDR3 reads TGCAGCGTTGAAGTACAGGGCGGCGGTGTACTGTTTTTT. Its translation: CSVEVQGGGVLFF.

CDR3 region: CASSLGRVNTGELFF. DNA for the CDR3: TGTGCCAGCAGCTTAGGCAGGGTGAACACCGGGGAGCTGTTTTTT. This chain links TRBV7-2 with TRBJ2-2; tentative D call: TRBD1 (5 bases). The V end lost 1 base, the J end lost 1 base, and 7 bases lay between the germline ends. The CDR3 totals 15 residues. The germline V gene encodes CDR1 SGHTA and CDR2 FQGNSA.

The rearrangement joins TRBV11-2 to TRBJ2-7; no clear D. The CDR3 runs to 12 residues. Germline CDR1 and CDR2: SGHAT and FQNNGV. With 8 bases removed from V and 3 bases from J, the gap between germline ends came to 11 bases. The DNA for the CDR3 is TGTGCCAGCGGACCACAGAGCTACGAGCAGTACTTC. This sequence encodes CASGPQSYEQYF.

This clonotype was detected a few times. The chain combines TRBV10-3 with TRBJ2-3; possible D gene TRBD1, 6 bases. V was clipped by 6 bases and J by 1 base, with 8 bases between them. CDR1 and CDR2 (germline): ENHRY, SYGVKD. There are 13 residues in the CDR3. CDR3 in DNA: TGTGCCATCAGCGGGACATGCACAGATACGCAGTATTTT. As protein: CAISGTCTDTQYF.

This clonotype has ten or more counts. The CDR3 region is CASRGTETQYF. CDR3 DNA sequence: TGTGCCAGCAGGGGTACAGAGACCCAGTACTTC. V is TRBV2 and J is TRBJ2-5; unclear D gene. The CDR3 contains 11 residues. From germline, CDR1 is SNHLY and CDR2 FYNNEI. With 6 bases removed from V and 4 bases from J, the gap between germline ends came to 6 bases. Full variable domain (remainder filled in from reference TRBV2 and TRBJ2-5): EPEVTQTPSHQVTQMGQEVILRCVPISNHLYFYWYRQILGQKVEFLVSFYNNEISEKSEIFDDQFSVERPDGSNFTLKIRSTKLEDSAMYFCASRGTETQYFGPGTRLLVL.